This is a list of T cell receptor beta chains from one sample in a study of T cells in localized non-small cell lung cancer. Produced via immunoSEQ multiplex PCR; TCRdb's table is partial and in-frame only. The sample has about 40,000 clones, approximately 80% seen once. Sequencing was performed on peripheral blood mononuclear cells, taken before any cancer treatment. These receptors were collected from a male donor older than 55 with stage II lung adenocarcinoma. Each CDR3 is given with its conserved first and last residue. The order of the fields is V gene, CDR3 protein.

>TRBV18
CASSKGAGGQETQYF
>TRBV7-2
CASSLRAELAKNIQYF
>TRBV6-5
CASRYQGARYGYTF
>TRBV19
CASSLLTNTGELFF
>TRBV18
CASSPDRLKVGTEAFF
>TRBV11-2
CASSPGRGNFNTEAFF
>TRBV5-8
CASSLKLGRGNYGYTF
>TRBV6-5
CASSLWASYGYTF
>TRBV14
CASSQGNSEYNEQFF
>TRBV5-4
CASSLERTGNTIYF
>TRBV12-5
CASGFRRASYNEQFF
>TRBV5-4
CASSTGTEAFF
>TRBV11-3
CASSLGGTEDNEQFF
>TRBV11-2
CASSVTRADTQYF
>TRBV30
CAWSVQMGNTIYF
>TRBV11-3
CASSLTTLAWLGGELFF
>TRBV7-2
CASSSHLAEAFF
>TRBV12-5
CASGLTANTEAFF
>TRBV30
CAWSRGEPGQPQHF
>TRBV27
CASSLIRTDTQYF
>TRBV15
CATSRGEREVGNEQFF
>TRBV6-6
CASIRGGGRGPNEQFF
>TRBV5-1
CASSLGQGTEQYF
>TRBV30
CAWGSESNEKLFF
>TRBV27
CASSWRQVSGANVLTF
>TRBV28
CASSSPDWSNQPQHF
>TRBV5-1
CASRATTEAFF
>TRBV28
CASSFARGTGQPQHF
>TRBV19
CASTLTGTTEAFF
>TRBV7-8
CASSRRQGFNEKLFF
>TRBV5-4
CASRRDRSYEQYF
>TRBV4-1
CASSRDSAAGQPQHF
>TRBV25-1
CASSISRGAGANVLTF
>TRBV5-4
CASSGGRGKVTEAFF
>TRBV19
CASTTLGRDTQYF
>TRBV29-1
CSVAQGSGSYEQYF
>TRBV4-2
CASSRTPSAFNEKLFF
>TRBV27
CASSLWGGWTEAFF
>TRBV15
CATSRDGIEKAFF
>TRBV7-6
CASSPLGGGADTEAFF
>TRBV5-1
CASSLARGESEKLFF
>TRBV28
CASSQIAGNTEAFF
>TRBV2
CASEYKQGGNSPLHF
>TRBV5-1
CASSLVLASNTGELFF
>TRBV28
CASRWDRRYQPQHF
>TRBV5-6
CASSSGTSRTDTQYF
>TRBV5-1
CASGTSDRTDTQYF
>TRBV19
CASRPGRTTNYGYTF
>TRBV15
CATETGQAKSAGELFF
>TRBV2
CASSDWDRGQQETQYF
>TRBV4-3
CASSQDVPAVNEQFF
>TRBV29-1
CSVTGGANTGELFF
>TRBV4-1
CASSQERSEKLFF
>TRBV10-3
CAISRAEGSSGANVLTF
>TRBV18
CASSPTLRTSGKDEQFF
>TRBV7-2
CASSPGGQGLSGNTIYF
>TRBV6-6
CASSYRGQGRSEQYF
>TRBV5-1
CASSLEPSGAYSYEQYF